This T cell receptor beta chain was captured by sequencing in a study of beta chain features in type 1 diabetes (dated by TCRdb to 2016 to 2018). Regarding the study in general: No differences in mean age, gender distribution, total cell number or subset yield were found between patients and healthy donors. Whereas all 30 or so donors provided naive and central memory subsets, regulatory and stem cell-like memory subsets were isolated from just 8 patients and about eight healthy donors. In the study, TCRB repertoires of sorted circulating CD4+ T cell subsets from recently diagnosed type 1 diabetes patients were compared with those of matched healthy donors. Across all samples, about 110 million sorted cells were examined, and cell number per subset correlated strongly with RNA yield.

CDR1 MGHDK and CDR2 SYGVNS are derived from the germline V gene. V is reduced by 1 base and J by 4 bases, leaving a spacing of 6 bases between them. Including cysteine and phenylalanine, the CDR3 has 13 amino acids. CDR3 DNA is the only sequence kept; it has 39 bases, read in frame from the first base. Points on this clone: The antigen it binds to is not known. Base qualities are not provided; no much larger clone lies one nucleotide away.

Each donor gave one peripheral blood draw, averaging approximately 0.11 L, which was collected into heparinised tubes. Naive, central memory, regulatory and stem cell-like memory CD4+ T cells were sorted on a BD FACSAria II using a panel including CD45RO, CCR7, CD25, CD127, CD95 and CD27. Purity was above 95% for every sorted population. PBMCs were isolated right away by Lymphoprep density gradient centrifugation and were stained directly, without culture. So that batch effects would be minimized, each experiment stained and sorted samples in pairs, pairing one healthy donor with one patient. The High Capacity cDNA Reverse Transcription Kit was used to reverse transcribe all of the isolated RNA, meaning that expressed TCRB transcripts were what got sequenced. Deep immunoSEQ sequencing was applied to naive, central memory and regulatory T cell samples, giving an average of around 3.8 million total reads per sample. Sorted cells were lysed in RLT buffer and RNA was extracted with DNase-treated RNeasy Micro or Mini kits, depending on cell number. To prevent cross-contamination, every cell subset was processed on its own, while patient and healthy donor samples were processed together. TCRB sequences were amplified from cDNA with the immunoSEQ multiplex PCR, producing 87-bp fragments spanning the CDR3 region. Amplicons were sequenced on the Illumina HiSeq platform. On the study's bioinformatics: PCR bias was corrected computationally using synthetic template baselines, and reads within Hamming distance 2 were collapsed, with unmergeable singletons discarded. Reads were aligned against IMGT so that V, D and J genes, CDR3 length and insertions or deletions at six rearrangement sites could be assigned. Within each subset, clonotype counts were normalized to sorted cell number, and only after that were true diversity and Gini coefficients computed with the tcR R package. Repertoire sharing was quantified using the overlap coefficient calculated on TCRB nucleotide sequences. As a proxy for the pre-selection repertoire, out-of-frame TCRB sequences from naive cells were analyzed. TCRdb mirrors the immuneACCESS table, restricted to in-frame sequences. Some clones are absent from its copies; in checked studies, under half trace to an unresolved V gene, and the reason for the others is unknown. That table furnishes V, J and clone size, whereas the DNA furnished D and trimming. A total of about 900,000 clones appear in this sample, around a sixth of them only once. The leading ten clones occupy 0.02% to 0.03% of the sample.

Broader findings and caveats from the paper: Because the HLA sub-analyses included only small numbers of individuals, any influence of HLA type on TCRB rearrangement was left unresolved. The naive, central memory and regulatory TCRB repertoires appeared to resemble one another more closely among patients than among healthy donors. A moderate but significant shortening of TCRB CDR3 length was observed in type 1 diabetes patients in all four CD4+ subsets. PCR may preferentially amplify shorter templates, but because patient and control samples were amplified and corrected together, any resulting skew would affect both groups equally. Because cDNA was sequenced instead of genomic DNA, activated cells with high expression could be over-represented, although the groups did not differ in activation or CD3 levels. At VDJ recombination sites, type 1 diabetes patients had fewer insertions and more deleted nucleotides, which implies abnormalities in thymic rearrangement.

The sequencing input was naive CD4+ T cells from blood. What the cell subset or site label conveys for this sample: true naive CD4+ T cells. The sequence came from a young woman in good health. The sequence joins TRBV25-1 to TRBJ2-3, with the D gene call left open. The DNA sequence is as follows: TGTGCCAGCAGTGAATTAGGGTCAGATACGCAGTATTTT. Its translation reads: CASSELGSDTQYF.